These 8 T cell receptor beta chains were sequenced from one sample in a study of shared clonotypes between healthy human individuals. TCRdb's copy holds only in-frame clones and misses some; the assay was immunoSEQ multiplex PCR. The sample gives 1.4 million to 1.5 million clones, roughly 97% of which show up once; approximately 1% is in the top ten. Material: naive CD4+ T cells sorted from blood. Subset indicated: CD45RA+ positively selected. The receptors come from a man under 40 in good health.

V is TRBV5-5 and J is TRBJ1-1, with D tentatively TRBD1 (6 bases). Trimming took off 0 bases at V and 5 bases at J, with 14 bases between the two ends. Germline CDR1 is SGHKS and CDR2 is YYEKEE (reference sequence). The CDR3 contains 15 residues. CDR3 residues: CASSLEGGRFTEAFF. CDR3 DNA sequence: TGTGCCAGCAGCTTGGAGGGGGGGCGGTTTACTGAAGCTTTCTTT.

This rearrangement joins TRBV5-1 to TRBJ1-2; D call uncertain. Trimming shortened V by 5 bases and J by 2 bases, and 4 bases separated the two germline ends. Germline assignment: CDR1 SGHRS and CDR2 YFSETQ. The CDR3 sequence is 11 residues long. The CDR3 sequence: CASRQNYGYTF. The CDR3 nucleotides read TGCGCCAGCAGACAGAACTATGGCTACACCTTC.

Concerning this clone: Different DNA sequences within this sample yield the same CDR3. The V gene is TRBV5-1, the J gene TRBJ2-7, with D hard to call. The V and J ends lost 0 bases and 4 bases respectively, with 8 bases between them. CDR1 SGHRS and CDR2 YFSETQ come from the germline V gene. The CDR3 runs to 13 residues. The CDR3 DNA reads TGCGCCAGCAGCTTGGTCTTCGGGTACGAGCAGTACTTC. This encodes CASSLVFGYEQYF.

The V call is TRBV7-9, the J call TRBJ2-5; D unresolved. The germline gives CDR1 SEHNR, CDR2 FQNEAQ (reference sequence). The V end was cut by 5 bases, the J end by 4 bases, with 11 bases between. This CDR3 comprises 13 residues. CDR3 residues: CASSAGWGETQYF. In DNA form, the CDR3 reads TGTGCCAGCAGCGCCGGGTGGGGAGAGACCCAGTACTTC.

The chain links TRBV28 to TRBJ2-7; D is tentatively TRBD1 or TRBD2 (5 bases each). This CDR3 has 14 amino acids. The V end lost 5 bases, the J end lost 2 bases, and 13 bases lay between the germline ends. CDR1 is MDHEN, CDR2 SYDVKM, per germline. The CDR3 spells CASSLRDPPYEQYF. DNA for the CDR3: TGTGCCAGCAGTCTAAGGGACCCGCCCTACGAGCAGTACTTC.

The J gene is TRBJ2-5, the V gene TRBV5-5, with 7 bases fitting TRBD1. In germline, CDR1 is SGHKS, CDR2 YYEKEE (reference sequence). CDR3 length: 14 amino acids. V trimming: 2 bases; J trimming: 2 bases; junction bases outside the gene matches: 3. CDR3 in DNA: TGTGCCAGCAGCTTCTGGACAGGTCAAGAGACCCAGTACTTC. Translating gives CASSFWTGQETQYF.

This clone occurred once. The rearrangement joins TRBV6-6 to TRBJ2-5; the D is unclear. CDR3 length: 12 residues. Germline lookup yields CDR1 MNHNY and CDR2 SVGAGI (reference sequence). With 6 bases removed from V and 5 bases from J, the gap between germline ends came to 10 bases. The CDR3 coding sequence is TGTGCCAGCAGCCCAGCGTCGGAGACCCAGTACTTC. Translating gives CASSPASETQYF.

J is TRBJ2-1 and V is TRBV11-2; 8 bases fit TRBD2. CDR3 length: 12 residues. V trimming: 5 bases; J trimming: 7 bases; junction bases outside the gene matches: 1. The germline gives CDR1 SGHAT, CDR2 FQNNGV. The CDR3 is CASSASGNEQFF. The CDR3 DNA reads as TGTGCCAGCAGCGCTAGCGGGAATGAGCAGTTCTTC.